The clone carrying this T cell receptor (beta chain) was seen a handful of times. As defined, naive CD8 cells were CD45RO-negative and positively selected for CCR7, with terminally differentiated effector memory CD45RA+ cells excluded. Adult Caucasians living in Nashville, Tennessee made up all of the donors. TCRdb keeps only in-frame clones here, not all; method: immunoSEQ multiplex PCR. The sample consists of millions of clones, about 93% of them appearing once. This specimen belongs to a study of shared clonotypes between healthy human individuals. Germline V gene sequence: CDR1 SGHTA, CDR2 FQGNSA. The CDR3 loop spans 14 amino acids. V lost 8 bases, J lost 6 bases, and 20 bases lay in between.

Sequencing was done on a sample of naive CD8+ T cells from PBMCs. The V gene is TRBV7-2, the J gene TRBJ2-7; weak D call: TRBD2 (6 bases). The source is a man in his late teens or twenties in good health. Some clones in this sample may be carry-over from other donors' samples. The chain's CDR3 is CASHPAGSSLEQYF. The CDR3 DNA follows: TGTGCCAGCCATCCGGCGGGGAGCTCCCTCGAGCAGTACTTC.